One and the same sample provided the 14 T cell receptor beta chains below, sequenced in a study of cytomegalovirus exposure and HLA in healthy donors. Sequenced by immunoSEQ multiplex PCR; TCRdb stores in-frame clones only, minus some. The sample holds about 140,000 clones; 80% to 90% are singletons and the top ten take under 3%. The sample comprised PBMCs. These receptors were taken from a young man in good health and CMV-seronegative.

V is TRBV7-6 and J is TRBJ1-1, with D possibly being TRBD1 (6 bases). V lost 5 bases to trimming and J lost 5 bases, with 21 bases between them. The CDR3 has 16 residues. Germline assignment: CDR1 SGHVS and CDR2 FNYEAQ. The CDR3 protein is CASSLEWGRGGTEAFF. In DNA, the CDR3 is TGTGCCAGCAGCCTCGAATGGGGCAGGGGAGGGACTGAAGCTTTCTTT.

The rearrangement links TRBV5-8 to TRBJ1-4; D remains ambiguous. Germline CDR1 SGHTS, CDR2 YDEGEE. Trimming removed 1 base at V and 5 bases at J, with 6 bases between. This CDR3 has 13 residues. CDR3 region: CASSLYGNEKLFF. The DNA for the CDR3 is TGTGCCAGCAGCTTGTACGGGAATGAAAAACTGTTTTTT.

The V and J genes are TRBV5-1 and TRBJ1-1; D may be TRBD1 (6 bases). The CDR3 has 14 residues. CDR1 is SGHRS, CDR2 YFSETQ, per germline. Trimming cost V 4 bases and J 5 bases, with 15 bases left between them. This CDR3 is CASSADSGRTEAFF. DNA for the CDR3: TGCGCCAGCAGCGCGGACAGTGGGCGAACTGAAGCTTTCTTT.

As DNA, the CDR3 is TGTGCCAGCAGGATGGCGGTGGCAGGGGCCTACGAGCAGTACTTC. Translation gives CASRMAVAGAYEQYF. The chain combines TRBV28 with TRBJ2-7, with D perhaps matching TRBD1 (6 bases). Trimming shortened V by 6 bases and J by 2 bases, and 17 bases separated the two germline ends. This CDR3 comprises 15 residues. Germline V gene lookup returns CDR1 MDHEN and CDR2 SYDVKM.

The V gene is TRBV18, the J gene TRBJ2-3, with a possible D match to TRBD2 (5 bases). The CDR3 runs 12 residues. Germline V gives CDR1 KGHSH, CDR2 LQKENI. The ends were cut back, 3 bases at V and 10 bases at J, with 11 bases in the middle. CDR3 coding DNA: TGTGCCAGCTCACCCGGAGAGAGGGCGCAGTATTTT. Translated, it gives CASSPGERAQYF.

About this clone: Sequence at one end of the junction differs from germline and may be a read error. V gene TRBV12-5 combines with J gene TRBJ1-5, with TRBD1 as a possible D gene (6 bases). CDR3 length equals 13 residues. In germline, CDR1 is LGHNT, CDR2 FRNRAP. CDR3 sequence reads: CASGLGQDQPQHF. The CDR3 DNA follows: TGTGCTAGTGGATTGGGACAAGATCAGCCCCAGCATTTT.

This chain connects TRBV15 to TRBJ2-3; weak D call: TRBD2 (6 bases). The CDR3 runs to 15 residues. Germline V CDR1 and CDR2: LNHNV, YYDKDF (reference sequence). Trimming stripped 6 bases from V and 1 base from J, with 14 bases between. For the CDR3, the DNA is TGTGCCACCAGTACACGAGCGGGCGGCACAGATACGCAGTATTTT. Translated, it gives CATSTRAGGTDTQYF.

The V and J genes are TRBV11-2 and TRBJ2-7, with TRBD1 matching over 10 bases. This CDR3 spans 17 amino acids. J was trimmed by 4 bases and V by 0 bases; bases with no gene match: 9. Germline CDR1 is SGHAT and CDR2 is FQNNGV. CDR3 loop: CASSLDQGRQGAYEQYF. The CDR3 region has the DNA TGTGCCAGCAGCTTAGATCAAGGGCGACAGGGGGCTTACGAGCAGTACTTC.

This chain links TRBV5-6 with TRBJ1-2; D gene unclear. Trimming pared 4 bases from V and 2 bases from J, leaving 6 bases between. CDR1 and CDR2 (germline): SGHDT, YYEEEE. This CDR3 is 12 amino acids long. CDR3 sequence reads: CASSAGNYGYTF. The CDR3 region has the DNA TGTGCCAGCAGCGCCGGGAACTATGGCTACACCTTC. Full variable domain (remainder filled in from reference TRBV5-6 and TRBJ1-2): DAGVTQSPTHLIKTRGQQVTLRCSPKSGHDTVSWYQQALGQGPQFIFQYYEEEERQRGNFPDRFSGHQFPNYSSELNVNALLLGDSALYLCASSAGNYGYTFGSGTRLTVV.

The chain is built from TRBV5-1 and TRBJ2-2; 12 bases align to TRBD1. Trimming removed 2 bases from V and 3 bases from J; junction bases left unmatched: 8. In germline, CDR1 is SGHRS, CDR2 YFSETQ. The CDR3 has 18 residues. The CDR3 DNA sequence: TGCGCCAGCAGCTTATACGGAGGGACAGGGGGCGACACCGGGGAGCTGTTTTTT. Translated: CASSLYGGTGGDTGELFF. Supplemented by reference TRBV5-1 and TRBJ2-2, the full variable domain reads KAGVTQTPRYLIKTRGQQVTLSCSPISGHRSVSWYQQTPGQGLQFLFEYFSETQRNKGNFPGRFSGRQFSNSRSEMNVSTLELGDSALYLCASSLYGGTGGDTGELFFGEGSRLTVL.

V usage is TRBV27 and J usage is TRBJ2-2; D may be TRBD2 (5 bases). Trimming stripped 0 bases from V and 5 bases from J, with 7 bases between. The CDR3 runs 14 residues. The germline V gene encodes CDR1 MNHEY and CDR2 SMNVEV (reference sequence). The DNA for the CDR3 is TGTGCCAGCAGTTTATCCGGCGGGACCGGGGAGCTGTTTTTT. This gives the protein CASSLSGGTGELFF.

This clone appeared a single time. The chain couples TRBV7-9 to TRBJ2-1; 8 bases are a match to TRBD2. CDR1 and CDR2 from the germline V gene are SEHNR and FQNEAQ (reference sequence). This CDR3 has 14 amino acids. J was trimmed by 6 bases and V by 1 base; bases with no gene match: 2. The CDR3 loop is CASSLERERNEQFF. The CDR3 DNA reads TGTGCCAGCAGCTTAGAGCGGGAGCGCAATGAGCAGTTCTTC.

The rearrangement joins TRBV14 to TRBJ1-4; D is uncertain. This CDR3 contains 12 residues. In germline, CDR1 is SGHDN, CDR2 FVKESK. V lost 2 bases and J lost 8, with 6 bases in between. The CDR3: CASSQNSEKLFF. The CDR3 region has the DNA TGTGCCAGCAGCCAAAACAGCGAAAAACTGTTTTTT. Supplemented by reference TRBV14 and TRBJ1-4, the full variable domain reads EAGVTQFPSHSVIEKGQTVTLRCDPISGHDNLYWYRRVMGKEIKFLLHFVKESKQDESGMPNNRFLAERTGGTYSTLKVQPAELEDSGVYFCASSQNSEKLFFGSGTQLSVL.

The V and J genes are TRBV28 and TRBJ2-5, with 8 bases identical to TRBD2. With 7 bases clipped from V and 0 bases from J, the junction kept 13 bases outside the gene matches. The V gene's germline CDR1 is MDHEN and CDR2 SYDVKM. This CDR3 spans 17 amino acids. The CDR3 bases are TGTGCCAGCATAAAGGCGTCTAGCGGGTTGTACCAAGAGACCCAGTACTTC. Translating gives CASIKASSGLYQETQYF. Drawing the rest from reference TRBV28 and TRBJ2-5, the complete variable domain is DVKVTQSSRYLVKRTGEKVFLECVQDMDHENMFWYRQDPGLGLRLIYFSYDVKMKEKGDIPEGYSVSREKKERFSLILESASTNQTSMYLCASIKASSGLYQETQYFGPGTRLLVL.